This T cell receptor (beta chain) stems from a study of cytomegalovirus exposure and HLA in healthy donors. This clone was detected only a few times. This PCR relied on a set of 60 Vbeta primers and 13 Jbeta primers. TCRdb keeps only in-frame clones here, not all; method: immunoSEQ multiplex PCR. The sample has over 150,000 clones; about 85% are singletons. V lost 1 base, J lost 2 bases, and 12 bases lay in between. Per germline, CDR1 MNHNS and CDR2 SASEGT. This CDR3 contains 16 residues. The sample consisted of PBMCs. The sequence was obtained from a boy aged 2 to 10 in good health and CMV-seronegative. The chain employs TRBV6-1 and TRBJ1-5, with D possibly TRBD1 on 6 matching bases. CDR3 sequence (DNA): TGTGCCAGCAGTGAAGGTCCAGGGGAAGGCAATCAGCCCCAGCATTTT. This encodes CASSEGPGEGNQPQHF.